This T cell receptor beta chain was sequenced during a study of response to subunit inactivated influenza vaccine. Study-level findings and limits: Authors suggested each seasonal influenza vaccination recruits few new T cells.

Only a few counts were recorded for this clonotype. The antigen remains unidentified. The length of the CDR3 is 13 residues. Germline CDR1 is LNHNV and CDR2 is YYDKDF (reference sequence). The V end lost 8 bases, the J end lost 1 base, and 12 bases lay between the germline ends. TCRdb passed the RT-PCR reads through MiXCR, listing each CDR3 protein once. The table lists 500,000 to 600,000 distinct CDR3 sequences, 11% to 15% of them singletons, with 11% in the top ten. This sequence joins TRBV15 and TRBJ2-7, with D perhaps matching TRBD1 or TRBD2 (5 bases each). Sequencing used PBMCs from blood, obtained 12 days after vaccination. This clonotype was obtained from a man aged 45-65 years who received an inactivated influenza vaccine. Here the CDR3 reads CATGMGDSYEQYF. Written as DNA, the CDR3 is TGTGCCACCGGGATGGGGGATTCCTACGAGCAGTACTTC.